The clone carrying this TCR beta chain was seen at least ten times. One entry per CDR3 protein, called by TCRdb with MiXCR from the 5' RACE reads. Here the sample spans fewer than 110,000 distinct CDR3 sequences, less than 14% being singletons. This entry belongs to a study of neurological immune-mediated disorders. Time point described: longitudinal time-point 3. Germline-derived CDR1 and CDR2 are SGHRS and YFSETQ. The length of the CDR3 is 15 residues. Trimming pared 4 bases from V and 1 base from J, leaving 11 bases between. The chain uses TRBV5-1 and TRBJ2-2; the D gene could be TRBD1 or TRBD2 (5 bases each). The source of this sequence is a female donor with HTLV-1-associated myelopathy (HAM/TSP). The sample consisted of PBMCs. CDR3 in amino acids: CASSLGPGNTGELFF. The DNA for the CDR3 is TGCGCCAGCAGCCTGGGACCCGGGAACACCGGGGAGCTGTTTTTT. Looking up the rest from reference TRBV5-1 and TRBJ2-2 gives the full variable domain: KAGVTQTPRYLIKTRGQQVTLSCSPISGHRSVSWYQQTPGQGLQFLFEYFSETQRNKGNFPGRFSGRQFSNSRSEMNVSTLELGDSALYLCASSLGPGNTGELFFGEGSRLTVL.